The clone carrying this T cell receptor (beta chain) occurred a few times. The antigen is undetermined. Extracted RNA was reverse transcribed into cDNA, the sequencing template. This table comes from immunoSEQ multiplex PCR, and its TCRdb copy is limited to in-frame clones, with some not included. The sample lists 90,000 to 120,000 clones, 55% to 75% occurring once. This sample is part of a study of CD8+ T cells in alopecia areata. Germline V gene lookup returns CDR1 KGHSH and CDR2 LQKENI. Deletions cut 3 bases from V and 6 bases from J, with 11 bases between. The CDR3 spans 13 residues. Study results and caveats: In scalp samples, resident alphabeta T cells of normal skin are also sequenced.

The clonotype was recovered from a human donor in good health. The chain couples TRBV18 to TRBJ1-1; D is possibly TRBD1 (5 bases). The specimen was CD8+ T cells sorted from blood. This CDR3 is CASSPGSGPEAFF. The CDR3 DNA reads TGTGCCAGCTCACCGGGGTCGGGACCTGAAGCTTTCTTT.